This T cell receptor (beta chain) was profiled in a study of shared clonotypes between healthy human individuals. Overall study results and limits: Donors were few, which limited the genetic and exposure-history diversity represented. All-four-donor shared clonotypes had higher generation probabilities than non-shared clonotypes did. It was observed that approximately 5% of naive CD4 clonotypes were shared across several donors.

About this clone itself: Its antigen is still unknown.

CDR1 and CDR2 (germline): MNHEY, SMNVEV (reference sequence). The CDR3 runs to 16 residues. V lost 3 bases to trimming and J lost 3 bases; unmatched junction nucleotides: 3. TCRdb keeps only in-frame clones here, not all; method: immunoSEQ multiplex PCR. The repertoire has around 370,000 clones, roughly 96% of them found once; the top ten carry more than 0.3%. The receptor's source is a man aged 25-45 years in good health. The rearrangement uses TRBV27 and TRBJ2-6, with TRBD1 identical over 9 bases. Sequenced input: memory CD8+ T cells sorted from blood. Subset: CD45RO+ cells pooled with CCR7-negative TemRA cells. Here the CDR3 reads CASSFRGQGGANVLTF. The CDR3 coding sequence is TGTGCCAGCAGTTTTCGGGGACAGGGTGGGGCCAACGTCCTGACTTTC.